The clone carrying this T cell receptor (beta chain) was observed a handful of times. MiXCR, applied by TCRdb to the 5' RACE reads, yields one record per CDR3 protein. The sample carries around 310,000 distinct CDR3 sequences, 4% recorded once. This sample was included in a study of T cells after yellow fever vaccination. Study-wide background: Fractions of limited cellularity were prepared by means of SMART-Seq v4 Ultra Low Input.

Looked up from germline, CDR1 is LNHDA and CDR2 is SQIVND (reference sequence). Trimming removed 6 bases at V and 3 bases at J, with 9 bases between. This CDR3 comprises 13 residues. The material was PBMCs, obtained 5 days after the yellow fever booster vaccination. This clonotype originated in a man aged 18-30 years who received the YFV17D yellow fever vaccine. The chain links TRBV19 to TRBJ2-1, with D perhaps given as TRBD1 or TRBD2 (5 bases each). The CDR3 spells CASRGTFYNEQFF. DNA of the CDR3: TGTGCCAGTAGGGGGACGTTCTACAATGAGCAGTTCTTC. Full variable domain (remainder filled in from reference TRBV19 and TRBJ2-1): DGGITQSPKYLFRKEGQNVTLSCEQNLNHDAMYWYRQDPGQGLRLIYYSQIVNDFQKGDIAEGYSVSREKKESFPLTVTSAQKNPTAFYLCASRGTFYNEQFFGPGTRLTVL.